This T cell receptor (beta chain) was documented in a study of follicular helper T cells after annual influenza vaccination. On the study more broadly: Across the 2013-2014, 2014-2015 and 2015-2016 vaccination seasons, some subjects were resampled.

TCRB was sequenced at Survey level resolution. Sequencing was performed with immunoSEQ multiplex PCR; in TCRdb, only in-frame clones are kept and a portion is missing. The sample has 2,000 to 2,500 clones; roughly 84% are singletons. Time point denoted: 2015-2016 season, 7 days after influenza vaccination. Sorted cTfh were non-naive CD4+CXCR5+PD-1+, either ICOS+CD38+ or ICOS-CD38-. The CDR3 consists of 13 residues. The germline V gene encodes CDR1 MNHNS and CDR2 SASEGT. V shed 6 bases and J shed 5 bases, with 13 bases lying between them. This clonotype was sampled from an adult who received the influenza vaccine. V is TRBV6-1 and J is TRBJ1-2; possible D gene TRBD1, 5 bases. This specimen consisted of CXCR5+ CD38- circulating T follicular helper cells from blood, obtained 7 days after influenza vaccination. Subset specified: circulating Tfh, non-naive CD4+CXCR5+PD-1+ (ICOS+CD38+ or ICOS-CD38-). The CDR3 here is CASRDTTGYGYTF. DNA for the CDR3: TGTGCCAGCAGGGACACCACGGGATATGGCTACACCTTC.